One sample yielded the 14 T cell receptor beta chains listed below, sequenced in a study of blood T cells in healthy people across ages. It was with a sample-barcoded 5' primer and a J-beta primer mix that a second PCR of roughly 7 to 12 cycles was run. From the 5' RACE reads, TCRdb called clonotypes with MiXCR, one entry per CDR3 protein. The repertoire holds 550,000 to 600,000 distinct CDR3 sequences, less than 60% seen once, with 20% to 25% in the top ten. Sequenced sample: blood. The receptors originated from an elderly man in good health.

The chain uses TRBV5-1 and TRBJ2-1; D is possibly TRBD1 or TRBD2 (5 bases each). Germline V gene data show CDR1 as SGHRS and CDR2 as YFSETQ. The CDR3 has 14 residues. Trimming took off 0 bases at V and 6 bases at J, with 10 bases between the two ends. The CDR3 coding sequence is TGCGCCAGCAGCTTGGGGGGGAAGTTCAATGAGCAGTTCTTC. It specifies CASSLGGKFNEQFF.

This chain connects TRBV29-1 to TRBJ1-4; perhaps TRBD1 as D (5 bases). With 7 bases removed from V and 2 bases from J, the gap between germline ends came to 14 bases. The CDR3 is made up of 14 amino acids. Per the germline V gene, CDR1 is SQVTM and CDR2 is ANQGSEA. CDR3 sequence reads: CSAVGAATNEKLFF. DNA of the CDR3: TGCAGCGCTGTCGGGGCGGCGACTAATGAAAAACTGTTTTTT.

This clonotype showed up just a few times. The rearrangement joins TRBV5-5 to TRBJ2-1; D is unresolved. CDR1 SGHKS and CDR2 YYEKEE come from the germline V gene (reference sequence). V lost 0 bases and J lost 9, with 10 bases in between. The CDR3 has 13 residues. The CDR3 is CASSLDSMGEQFF. Written as DNA, the CDR3 is TGTGCCAGCAGCTTGGATTCGATGGGTGAGCAGTTCTTC.

The rearrangement uses TRBV20-1 and TRBJ1-1; a possible D gene is TRBD1 (5 bases). V lost 6 bases and J 3 bases, leaving 11 bases between the germline ends. The CDR3 is made up of 12 amino acids. Germline loops: CDR1 DFQATT, CDR2 SNEGSKA (reference sequence). DNA of the CDR3: TGCAGTGCAGGGGATCCTGACACTGAAGCTTTCTTT. It codes for CSAGDPDTEAFF.

The chain employs TRBV6-2 or TRBV6-3 and TRBJ2-5; 10 nucleotides match TRBD2. Germline-derived CDR1 and CDR2 are MNHEY and SVGEGT. CDR3 size: 16 residues. Trimming at V came to 0 bases and at J to 5 bases, leaving 6 bases not matched to a gene. The CDR3 coding sequence is TGTGCCAGCAGTTACTCCGGGACTAGCGAGTCCGAGACCCAGTACTTC. It yields the protein CASSYSGTSESETQYF.

The CDR3 DNA follows: TGTGCCAGCAGCCAAGATTCGGCTAGCGGGAACACAGATACGCAGTATTTT. It is translated as CASSQDSASGNTDTQYF. The V and J genes are TRBV4-2 and TRBJ2-3; 9 bases align to TRBD2. This CDR3 is 17 amino acids long. The germline V gene has CDR1 LGHNA and CDR2 YNFKEQ. The junction had 6 bases not matched to a gene; V was cut back by 0 bases and J by 2 bases.

The V call is TRBV6-6, the J call TRBJ1-6, with D unresolved. This CDR3 spans 13 amino acids. Trimming pared 0 bases from V and 7 bases from J, leaving 4 bases between. Germline lookup yields CDR1 MNHNY and CDR2 SVGAGI (reference sequence). This CDR3 reads CASSYSENSPLHF. The CDR3 nucleotides read TGTGCCAGCAGTTACTCAGAAAATTCACCCCTCCACTTT.

V usage is TRBV7-9 and J usage is TRBJ2-5, with 7 bases identical to TRBD1. This CDR3 contains 15 residues. V trimming: 3 bases; J trimming: 4 bases; junction bases outside the gene matches: 8. Germline lookup yields CDR1 SEHNR and CDR2 FQNEAQ (reference sequence). The CDR3 region is CASSFDMDRIETQYF. Here the CDR3 DNA reads TGTGCCAGCAGCTTTGATATGGACAGGATAGAGACCCAGTACTTC.

This clonotype has a handful of counts. The chain couples TRBV20-1 to TRBJ2-4; no clear D. Germline assignment: CDR1 DFQATT and CDR2 SNEGSKA (reference sequence). V dropped 2 bases and J dropped 0 bases, with 11 bases sitting between them. This CDR3 is built from 15 residues. The CDR3 region is CSARPPGLAKNIQYF. As DNA, the CDR3 is TGCAGTGCTAGACCCCCCGGTTTAGCCAAAAACATTCAGTACTTC.

V usage is TRBV28 and J usage is TRBJ2-1; TRBD2 matches at 7 bases. Germline trimming cut 7 bases from V and 4 bases from J; bases unmatched to any gene: 10. From germline, CDR1 is MDHEN and CDR2 SYDVKM. The CDR3 sequence is 15 residues long. This CDR3 is CASTVGGRLYNEQFF. The CDR3 DNA sequence: TGTGCCAGCACCGTGGGCGGGAGATTGTACAATGAGCAGTTCTTC.

This rearrangement joins TRBV5-1 to TRBJ1-1; D remains unclear. V was cut by 2 bases and J by 4 bases, with 3 bases left in between. This CDR3 has 11 amino acids. Germline V lookup: CDR1 SGHRS, CDR2 YFSETQ. The CDR3 DNA reads as TGCGCCAGCAGCTTAACCACTGAAGCTTTCTTT. Protein: CASSLTTEAFF.

V and J are TRBV2 and TRBJ2-7; tentatively, D is TRBD1 (6 bases). The CDR3 is made up of 15 amino acids. Trimming left V 7 bases short and J 3 bases short, with 19 bases between. Per germline, CDR1 SNHLY and CDR2 FYNNEI. DNA for the CDR3: TGTGCCAGCAAGAGGAGCGGACAGCTGGGCTACGAGCAGTACTTC. Translation: CASKRSGQLGYEQYF.

The V gene is TRBV12-3 or TRBV12-4, the J gene TRBJ1-1; the match to TRBD1 covers 9 bases. The CDR3 sequence is 13 residues long. V trimming: 6 bases; J trimming: 6 bases; junction bases outside the gene matches: 5. For the CDR3, the DNA is TGTGCCAGCAGCACAGGGGGCGAAGCTGAAGCTTTCTTT. Protein: CASSTGGEAEAFF.

This chain links TRBV6-2 or TRBV6-3 with TRBJ2-3, with D possibly being TRBD1 or TRBD2 (5 bases each). Germline CDR1 reads MNHEY; CDR2 reads SVGEGT. This CDR3 region has 16 residues. Trimming stripped 2 bases from V and 1 base from J, with 13 bases between. The CDR3: CASSYQGVGGTDTQYF. The CDR3 region has the DNA TGTGCCAGCAGTTACCAGGGCGTCGGGGGCACAGATACGCAGTATTTT.